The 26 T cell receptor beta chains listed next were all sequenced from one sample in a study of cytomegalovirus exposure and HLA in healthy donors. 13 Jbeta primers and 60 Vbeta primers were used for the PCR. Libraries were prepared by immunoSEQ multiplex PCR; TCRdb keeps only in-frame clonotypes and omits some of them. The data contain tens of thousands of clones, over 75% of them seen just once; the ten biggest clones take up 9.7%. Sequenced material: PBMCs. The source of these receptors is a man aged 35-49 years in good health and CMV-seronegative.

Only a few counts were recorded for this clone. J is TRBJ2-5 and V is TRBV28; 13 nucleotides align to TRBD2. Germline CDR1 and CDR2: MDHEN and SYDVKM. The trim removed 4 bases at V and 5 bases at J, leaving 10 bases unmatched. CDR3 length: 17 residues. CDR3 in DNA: TGTGCCAGCAGTTACTGGACTAGCGGGAGAGGGGCGGAGACCCAGTACTTC. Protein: CASSYWTSGRGAETQYF.

The CDR3 coding sequence is TGTGCCAGTAGTAAGCCGGGACAGGGCTACAATCAGCCCCAGCATTTT. It specifies CASSKPGQGYNQPQHF. The gene calls are TRBV19 and TRBJ1-5; the match to TRBD1 covers 9 bases. Trimming at V came to 4 bases and at J to 3 bases, leaving 7 bases not matched to a gene. The CDR3 contains 16 residues. CDR1 is LNHDA, CDR2 SQIVND, per germline (reference sequence). The whole variable domain, remainder taken from reference TRBV19 and TRBJ1-5, is DGGITQSPKYLFRKEGQNVTLSCEQNLNHDAMYWYRQDPGQGLRLIYYSQIVNDFQKGDIAEGYSVSREKKESFPLTVTSAQKNPTAFYLCASSKPGQGYNQPQHFGDGTRLSIL.

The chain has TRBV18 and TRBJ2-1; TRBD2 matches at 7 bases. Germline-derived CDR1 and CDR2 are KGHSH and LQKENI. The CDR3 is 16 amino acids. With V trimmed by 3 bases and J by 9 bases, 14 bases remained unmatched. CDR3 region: CASSPGPAGVAFEQFF. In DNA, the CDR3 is TGTGCCAGCTCACCTGGTCCCGCGGGGGTTGCGTTTGAGCAGTTCTTC.

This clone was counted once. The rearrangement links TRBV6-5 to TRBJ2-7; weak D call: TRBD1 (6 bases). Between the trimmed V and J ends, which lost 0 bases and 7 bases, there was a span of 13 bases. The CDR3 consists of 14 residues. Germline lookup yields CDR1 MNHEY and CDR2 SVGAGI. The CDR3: CASSYSGGLSEQYF. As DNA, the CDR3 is TGTGCCAGCAGTTACTCAGGGGGATTGAGTGAGCAGTACTTC.

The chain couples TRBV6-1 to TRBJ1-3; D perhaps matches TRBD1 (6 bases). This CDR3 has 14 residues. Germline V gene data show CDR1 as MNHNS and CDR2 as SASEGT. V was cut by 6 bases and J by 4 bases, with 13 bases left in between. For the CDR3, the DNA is TGTGCCAGCAGGAGTTACAGGGTGGGAAACACCATATATTTT. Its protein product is CASRSYRVGNTIYF.

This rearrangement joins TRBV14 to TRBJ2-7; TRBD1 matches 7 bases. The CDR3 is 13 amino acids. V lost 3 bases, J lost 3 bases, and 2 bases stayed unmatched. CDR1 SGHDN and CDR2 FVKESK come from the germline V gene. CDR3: CASSHAGGYEQYF. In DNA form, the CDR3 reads TGTGCCAGCAGCCATGCAGGGGGCTACGAGCAGTACTTC.

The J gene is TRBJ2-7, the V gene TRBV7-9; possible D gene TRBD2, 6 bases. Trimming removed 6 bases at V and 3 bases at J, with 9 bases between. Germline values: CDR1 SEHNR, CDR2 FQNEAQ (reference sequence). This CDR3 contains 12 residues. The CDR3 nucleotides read TGTGCCAGCAGTCGGGGACTCTACGAGCAGTACTTC. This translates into CASSRGLYEQYF.

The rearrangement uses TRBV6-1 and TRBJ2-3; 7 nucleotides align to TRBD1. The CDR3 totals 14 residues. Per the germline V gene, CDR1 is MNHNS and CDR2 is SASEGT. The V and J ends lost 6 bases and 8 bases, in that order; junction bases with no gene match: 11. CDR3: CASSAGTVKGTQYF. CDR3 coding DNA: TGTGCCAGCAGCGCCGGGACAGTAAAGGGTACGCAGTATTTT.

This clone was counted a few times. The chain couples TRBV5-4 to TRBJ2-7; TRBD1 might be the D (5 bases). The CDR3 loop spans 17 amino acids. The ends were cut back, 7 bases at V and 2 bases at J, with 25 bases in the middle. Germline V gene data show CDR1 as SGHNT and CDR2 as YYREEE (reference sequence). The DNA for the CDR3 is TGTGCCAGCCTCCCACGAGCTTATATCAGGGCCGCCTACGAGCAGTACTTC. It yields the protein CASLPRAYIRAAYEQYF.

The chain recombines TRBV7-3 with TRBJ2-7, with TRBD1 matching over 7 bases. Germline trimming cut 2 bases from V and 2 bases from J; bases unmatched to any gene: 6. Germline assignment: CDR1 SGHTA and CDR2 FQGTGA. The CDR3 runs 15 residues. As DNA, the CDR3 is TGTGCCAGCAGCTTAGGGCTAGGACAGGCCTACGAGCAGTACTTC. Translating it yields CASSLGLGQAYEQYF. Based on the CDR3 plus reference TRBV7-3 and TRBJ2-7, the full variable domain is GAGVSQTPSNKVTEKGKYVELRCDPISGHTALYWYRQSLGQGPEFLIYFQGTGAADDSGLPNDRFFAVRPEGSVSTLKIQRTERGDSAVYLCASSLGLGQAYEQYFGPGTRLTVT.

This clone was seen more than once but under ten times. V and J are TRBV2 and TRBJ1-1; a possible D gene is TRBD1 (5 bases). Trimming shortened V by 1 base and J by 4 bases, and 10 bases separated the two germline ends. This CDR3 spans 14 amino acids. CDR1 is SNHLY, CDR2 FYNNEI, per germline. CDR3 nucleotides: TGTGCCAGCAGTGAAGGCAGGGTTCGCACTGAAGCTTTCTTT. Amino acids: CASSEGRVRTEAFF.

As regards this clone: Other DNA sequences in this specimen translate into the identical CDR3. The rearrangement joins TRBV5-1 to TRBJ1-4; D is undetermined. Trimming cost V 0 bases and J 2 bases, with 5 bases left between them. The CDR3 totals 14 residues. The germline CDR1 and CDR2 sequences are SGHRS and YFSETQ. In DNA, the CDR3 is TGCGCCAGCAGCTTGGCAGGCACTAATGAAAAACTGTTTTTT. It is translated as CASSLAGTNEKLFF.

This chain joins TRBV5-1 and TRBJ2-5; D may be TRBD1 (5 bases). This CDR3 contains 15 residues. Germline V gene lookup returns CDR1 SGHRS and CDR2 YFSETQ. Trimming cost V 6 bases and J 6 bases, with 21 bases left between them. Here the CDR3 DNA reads TGCGCCAGCACCGAGCTTGCTCAGGGTGGGAAGACCCAGTACTTC. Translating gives CASTELAQGGKTQYF. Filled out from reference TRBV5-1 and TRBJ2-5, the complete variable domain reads KAGVTQTPRYLIKTRGQQVTLSCSPISGHRSVSWYQQTPGQGLQFLFEYFSETQRNKGNFPGRFSGRQFSNSRSEMNVSTLELGDSALYLCASTELAQGGKTQYFGPGTRLLVL.

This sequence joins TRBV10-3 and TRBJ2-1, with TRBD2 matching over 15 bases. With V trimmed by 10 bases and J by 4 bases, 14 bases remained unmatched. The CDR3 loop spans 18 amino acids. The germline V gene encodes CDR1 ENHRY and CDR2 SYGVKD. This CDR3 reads CATQGRTSGGAGYNEQFF. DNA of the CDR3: TGTGCCACCCAGGGCCGGACTAGCGGGGGGGCGGGGTACAATGAGCAGTTCTTC.

The CDR3 nucleotides read TGTGCCAGCAGGGGGCAGGCCCCGGGTAATTCACCCCTCCACTTT. The encoded protein is CASRGQAPGNSPLHF. The rearrangement links TRBV2 to TRBJ1-6; tentatively, D is TRBD1 (5 bases). CDR1 is SNHLY and CDR2 is FYNNEI in the germline V gene. The ends were cut back, 6 bases at V and 6 bases at J, with 15 bases in the middle. CDR3 length: 15 amino acids.

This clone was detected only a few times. The CDR3 region has the DNA TGTGCCAGCAGTTACTCTAGCGGGGGACAGTACAATGAGCAGTTCTTC. Translated, it gives CASSYSSGGQYNEQFF. The chain combines TRBV6-5 with TRBJ2-1, with TRBD2 matching over 9 bases. This CDR3 is 16 amino acids long. Germline V gene lookup returns CDR1 MNHEY and CDR2 SVGAGI. J was trimmed by 4 bases and V by 0 bases; bases with no gene match: 4.

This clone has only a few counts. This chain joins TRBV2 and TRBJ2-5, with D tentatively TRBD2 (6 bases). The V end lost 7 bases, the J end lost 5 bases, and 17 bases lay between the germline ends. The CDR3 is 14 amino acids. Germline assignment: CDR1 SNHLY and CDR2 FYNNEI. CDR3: CASTLGLVRETQYF. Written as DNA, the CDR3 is TGTGCCAGCACCCTGGGACTGGTGCGGGAGACCCAGTACTTC.

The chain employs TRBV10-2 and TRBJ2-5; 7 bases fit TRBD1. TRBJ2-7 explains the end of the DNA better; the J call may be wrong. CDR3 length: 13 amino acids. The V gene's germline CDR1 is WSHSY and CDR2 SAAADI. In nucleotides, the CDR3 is TGCGCCAGCAGCTCGGGACAGCCCTACGAGCAGTACTTC. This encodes CASSSGQPYEQYF.

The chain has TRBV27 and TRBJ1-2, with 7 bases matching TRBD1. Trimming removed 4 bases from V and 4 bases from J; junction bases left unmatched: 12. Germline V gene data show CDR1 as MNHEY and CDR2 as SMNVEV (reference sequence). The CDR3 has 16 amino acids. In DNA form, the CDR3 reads TGTGCCAGCAGTTCCCGTAAAGGGACAGAAAGCTATGGCTACACCTTC. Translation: CASSSRKGTESYGYTF.

In nucleotides, the CDR3 is TGTGCCAGCAGTGACTCGCAGGACACAGATACGCAGTATTTT. It is translated as CASSDSQDTDTQYF. This rearrangement joins TRBV6-4 to TRBJ2-3, with D uncertain. From germline, CDR1 is MRHNA and CDR2 SNTAGT. Trimming removed 0 bases at V and 2 bases at J, with 6 bases between. CDR3 size: 14 residues.

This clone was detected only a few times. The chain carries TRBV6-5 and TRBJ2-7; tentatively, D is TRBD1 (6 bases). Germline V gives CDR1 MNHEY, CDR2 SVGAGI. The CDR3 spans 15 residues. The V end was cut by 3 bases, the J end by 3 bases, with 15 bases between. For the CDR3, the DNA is TGTGCCAGCAGTTATTCCGGGACACCTCTCTACGAGCAGTACTTC. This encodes CASSYSGTPLYEQYF.

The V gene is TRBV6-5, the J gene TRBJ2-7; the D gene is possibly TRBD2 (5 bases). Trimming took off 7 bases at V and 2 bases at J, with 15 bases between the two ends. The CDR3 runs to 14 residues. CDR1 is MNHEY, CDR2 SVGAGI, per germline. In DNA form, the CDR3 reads TGTGCCAGCATGACCTGGAGAGGGACCTACGAGCAGTACTTC. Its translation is CASMTWRGTYEQYF.

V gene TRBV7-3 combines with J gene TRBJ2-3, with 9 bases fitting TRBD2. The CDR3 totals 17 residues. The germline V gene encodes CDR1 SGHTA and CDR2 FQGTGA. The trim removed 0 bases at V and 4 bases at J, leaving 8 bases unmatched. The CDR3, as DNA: TGTGCCAGCAGCTTAACGGGGGGCGGGGGGGCCGCAGATACGCAGTATTTT. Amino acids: CASSLTGGGGAADTQYF.

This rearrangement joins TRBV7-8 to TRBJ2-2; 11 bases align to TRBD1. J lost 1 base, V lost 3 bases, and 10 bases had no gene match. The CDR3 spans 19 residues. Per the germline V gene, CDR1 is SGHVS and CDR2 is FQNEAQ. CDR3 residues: CASSFGTGGLPKNTGELFF. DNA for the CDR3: TGTGCCAGCAGCTTCGGGACAGGGGGGCTACCAAAGAACACCGGGGAGCTGTTTTTT.

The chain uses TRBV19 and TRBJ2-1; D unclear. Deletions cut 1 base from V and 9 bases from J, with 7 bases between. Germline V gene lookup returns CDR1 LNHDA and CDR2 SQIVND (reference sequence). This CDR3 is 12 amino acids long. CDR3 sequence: CASSIGGSEQFF. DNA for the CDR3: TGTGCCAGTAGTATAGGTGGCTCTGAGCAGTTCTTC.

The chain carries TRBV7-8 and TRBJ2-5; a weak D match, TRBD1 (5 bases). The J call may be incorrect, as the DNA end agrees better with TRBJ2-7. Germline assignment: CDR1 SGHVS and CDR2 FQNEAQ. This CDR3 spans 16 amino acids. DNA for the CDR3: TGTGCCAGCAGCTTAGCGGTTCGACAGTTGGTTTACGAGCAGTACTTC. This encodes CASSLAVRQLVYEQYF.